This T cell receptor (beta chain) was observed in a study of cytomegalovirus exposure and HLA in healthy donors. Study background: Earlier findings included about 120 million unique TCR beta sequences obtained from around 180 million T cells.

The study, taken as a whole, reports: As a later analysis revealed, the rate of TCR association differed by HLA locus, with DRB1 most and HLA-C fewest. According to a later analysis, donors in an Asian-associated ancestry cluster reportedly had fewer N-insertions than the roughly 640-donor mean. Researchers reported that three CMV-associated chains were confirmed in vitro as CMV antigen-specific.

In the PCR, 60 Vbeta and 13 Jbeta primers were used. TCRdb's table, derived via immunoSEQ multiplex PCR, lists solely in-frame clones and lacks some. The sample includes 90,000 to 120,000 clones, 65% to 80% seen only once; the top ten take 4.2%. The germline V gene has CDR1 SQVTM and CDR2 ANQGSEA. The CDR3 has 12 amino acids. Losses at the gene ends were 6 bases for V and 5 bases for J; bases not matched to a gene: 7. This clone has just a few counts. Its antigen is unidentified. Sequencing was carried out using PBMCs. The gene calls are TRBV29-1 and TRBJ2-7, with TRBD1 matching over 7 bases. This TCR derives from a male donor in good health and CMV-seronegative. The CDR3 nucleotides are TGCAGCGTCACCGACAGGGACGACGAGCAGTACTTC. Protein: CSVTDRDDEQYF.